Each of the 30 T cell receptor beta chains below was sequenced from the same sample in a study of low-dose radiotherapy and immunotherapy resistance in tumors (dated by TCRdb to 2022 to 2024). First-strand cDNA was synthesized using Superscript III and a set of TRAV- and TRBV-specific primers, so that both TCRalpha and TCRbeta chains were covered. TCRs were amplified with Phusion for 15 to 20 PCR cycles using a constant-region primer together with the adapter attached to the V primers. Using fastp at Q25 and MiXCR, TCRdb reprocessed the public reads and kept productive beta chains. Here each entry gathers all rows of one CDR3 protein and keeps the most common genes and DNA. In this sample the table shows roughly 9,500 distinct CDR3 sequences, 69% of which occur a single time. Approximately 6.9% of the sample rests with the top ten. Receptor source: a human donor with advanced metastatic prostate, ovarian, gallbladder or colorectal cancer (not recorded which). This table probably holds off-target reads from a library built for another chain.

The CDR3 spells CATSRDPPTSGRDNEQFF. CDR3 sequence (DNA): TGTGCCACCAGCAGAGATCCGCCGACTAGCGGGAGAGACAATGAGCAGTTCTTC. The chain couples TRBV15 to TRBJ2-1; 12 nucleotides line up with TRBD2. Germline assignment: CDR1 LNHNV and CDR2 YYDKDF (reference sequence). V lost 0 bases to trimming and J lost 5 bases; unmatched junction nucleotides: 8. CDR3 length: 18 amino acids.

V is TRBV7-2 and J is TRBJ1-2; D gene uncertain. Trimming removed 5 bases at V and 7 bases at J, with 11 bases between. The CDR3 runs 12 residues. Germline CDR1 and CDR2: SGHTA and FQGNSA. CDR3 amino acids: CASSPRVSGYTF. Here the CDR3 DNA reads TGTGCCAGCAGCCCCCGGGTTTCTGGCTACACCTTC.

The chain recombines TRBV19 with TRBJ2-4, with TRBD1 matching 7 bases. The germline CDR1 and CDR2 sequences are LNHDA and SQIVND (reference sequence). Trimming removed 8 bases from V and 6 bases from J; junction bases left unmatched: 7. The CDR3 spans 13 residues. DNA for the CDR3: TGTGCCAGTTTACCCCGGGACAGAAACATTCAGTACTTC. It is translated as CASLPRDRNIQYF. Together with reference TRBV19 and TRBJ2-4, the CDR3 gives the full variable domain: DGGITQSPKYLFRKEGQNVTLSCEQNLNHDAMYWYRQDPGQGLRLIYYSQIVNDFQKGDIAEGYSVSREKKESFPLTVTSAQKNPTAFYLCASLPRDRNIQYFGAGTRLSVL.

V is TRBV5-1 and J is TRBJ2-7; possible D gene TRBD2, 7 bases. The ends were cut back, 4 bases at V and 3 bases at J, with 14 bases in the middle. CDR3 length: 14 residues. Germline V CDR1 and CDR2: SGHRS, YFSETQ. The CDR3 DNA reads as TGCGCCAGCAGCAAGGGGGGGGACCTCTACGAGCAGTACTTC. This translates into CASSKGGDLYEQYF.

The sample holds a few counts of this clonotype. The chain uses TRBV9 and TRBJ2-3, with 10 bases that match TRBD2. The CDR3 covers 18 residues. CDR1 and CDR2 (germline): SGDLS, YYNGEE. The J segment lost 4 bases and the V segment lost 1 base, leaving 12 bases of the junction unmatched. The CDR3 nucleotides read TGTGCCAGCAGCGTATCCCCCCGTAGCGGGGGGACGGCAGATACGCAGTATTTT. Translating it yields CASSVSPRSGGTADTQYF.

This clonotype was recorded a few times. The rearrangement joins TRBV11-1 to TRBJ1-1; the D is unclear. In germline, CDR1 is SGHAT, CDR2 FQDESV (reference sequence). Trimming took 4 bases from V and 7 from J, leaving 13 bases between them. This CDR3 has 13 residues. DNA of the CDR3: TGTGCCAGCAGCTCCCCCGGCAGGCTTGAAGCTTTCTTT. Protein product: CASSSPGRLEAFF.

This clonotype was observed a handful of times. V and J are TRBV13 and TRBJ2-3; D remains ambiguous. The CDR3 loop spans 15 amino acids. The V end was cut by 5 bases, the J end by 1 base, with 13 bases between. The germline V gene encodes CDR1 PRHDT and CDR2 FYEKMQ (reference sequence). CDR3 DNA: TGTGCCAGCAGCCTTAATCCTGGAGGCACAGATACGCAGTATTTT. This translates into CASSLNPGGTDTQYF.

The CDR3 region is CASSSVRTSGRLTGELFF. In nucleotides, the CDR3 is TGTGCCAGCAGCTCCGTCCGGACTAGCGGGAGATTAACCGGGGAGCTGTTTTTT. The chain carries TRBV11-2 and TRBJ2-2, with 13 bases identical to TRBD2. The length of the CDR3 is 18 residues. Germline V lookup: CDR1 SGHAT, CDR2 FQNNGV. The J segment lost 5 bases and the V segment lost 4 bases, leaving 10 bases of the junction unmatched.

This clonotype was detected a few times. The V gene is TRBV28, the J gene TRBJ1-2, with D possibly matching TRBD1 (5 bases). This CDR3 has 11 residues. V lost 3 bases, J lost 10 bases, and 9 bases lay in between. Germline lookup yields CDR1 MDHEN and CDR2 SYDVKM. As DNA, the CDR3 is TGTGCCAGCAGTTTCACAGGAGACTACACCTTC. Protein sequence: CASSFTGDYTF.

CDR3 DNA: TGCGCCAGCGGCCCCTCGGGACAGGGGAACATTCAGTACTTC. It is translated as CASGPSGQGNIQYF. The genes are TRBV5-1 and TRBJ2-4, with TRBD1 identical over 10 bases. Germline lookup yields CDR1 SGHRS and CDR2 YFSETQ. V lost 7 bases to trimming and J lost 7 bases; unmatched junction nucleotides: 8. This CDR3 is built from 14 residues.

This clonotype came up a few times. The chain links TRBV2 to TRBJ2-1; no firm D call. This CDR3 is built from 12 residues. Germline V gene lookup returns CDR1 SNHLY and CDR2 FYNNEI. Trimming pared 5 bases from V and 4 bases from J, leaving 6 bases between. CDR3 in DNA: TGTGCCAGCAGTCCTAGTTACAATGAGCAGTTCTTC. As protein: CASSPSYNEQFF.

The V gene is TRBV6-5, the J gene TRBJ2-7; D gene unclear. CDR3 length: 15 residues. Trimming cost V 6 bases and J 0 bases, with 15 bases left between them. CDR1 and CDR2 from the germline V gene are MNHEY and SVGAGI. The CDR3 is CASRAAAGLSYEQYF. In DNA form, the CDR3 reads TGTGCCAGCAGGGCCGCAGCCGGCCTCTCCTACGAGCAGTACTTC.

As DNA, the CDR3 is TGCAGCGTTCGGGACTCTTACTCGTACTTC. Protein sequence: CSVRDSYSYF. This chain connects TRBV29-1 to TRBJ2-4, with D perhaps TRBD2 (6 bases). CDR1 and CDR2 (germline): SQVTM, ANQGSEA. The CDR3 has 10 amino acids. Trimming removed 5 bases from V and 15 bases from J, with 14 bases in between.

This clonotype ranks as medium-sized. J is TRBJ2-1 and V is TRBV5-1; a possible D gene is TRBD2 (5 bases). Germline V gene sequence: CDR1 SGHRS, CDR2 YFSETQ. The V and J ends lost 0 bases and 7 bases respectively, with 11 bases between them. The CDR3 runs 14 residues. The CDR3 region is CASSLAGPGNEQFF. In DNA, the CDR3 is TGCGCCAGCAGCTTGGCTGGCCCGGGGAATGAGCAGTTCTTC. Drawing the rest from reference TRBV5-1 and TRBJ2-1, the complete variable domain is KAGVTQTPRYLIKTRGQQVTLSCSPISGHRSVSWYQQTPGQGLQFLFEYFSETQRNKGNFPGRFSGRQFSNSRSEMNVSTLELGDSALYLCASSLAGPGNEQFFGPGTRLTVL.

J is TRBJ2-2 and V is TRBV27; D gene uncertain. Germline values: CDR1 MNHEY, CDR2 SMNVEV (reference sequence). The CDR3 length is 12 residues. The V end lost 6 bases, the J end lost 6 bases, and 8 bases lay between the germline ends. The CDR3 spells CASSPNPGELFF. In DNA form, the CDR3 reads TGTGCCAGCAGCCCCAATCCCGGGGAGCTGTTTTTT.

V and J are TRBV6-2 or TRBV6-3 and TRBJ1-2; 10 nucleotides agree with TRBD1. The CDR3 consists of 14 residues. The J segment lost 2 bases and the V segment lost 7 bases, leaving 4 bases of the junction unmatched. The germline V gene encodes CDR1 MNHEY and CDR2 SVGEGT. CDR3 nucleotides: TGTGCCAGCACTCAGACAGGGGGCAACTATGGCTACACCTTC. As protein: CASTQTGGNYGYTF.

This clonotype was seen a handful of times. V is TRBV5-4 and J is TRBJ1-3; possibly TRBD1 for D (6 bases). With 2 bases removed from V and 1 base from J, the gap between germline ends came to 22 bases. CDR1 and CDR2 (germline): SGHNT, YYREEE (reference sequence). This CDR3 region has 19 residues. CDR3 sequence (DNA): TGTGCCAGCAGCTTCGGGACTCAAACAGGGAGCGGTTCTGGAAACACCATATATTTT. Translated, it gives CASSFGTQTGSGSGNTIYF.

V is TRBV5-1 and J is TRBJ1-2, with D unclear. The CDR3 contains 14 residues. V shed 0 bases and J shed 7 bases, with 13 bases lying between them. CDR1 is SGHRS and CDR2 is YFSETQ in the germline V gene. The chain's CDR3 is CASSLEKARGGYTF. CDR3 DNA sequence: TGCGCCAGCAGCTTGGAAAAGGCGAGAGGTGGCTACACCTTC.

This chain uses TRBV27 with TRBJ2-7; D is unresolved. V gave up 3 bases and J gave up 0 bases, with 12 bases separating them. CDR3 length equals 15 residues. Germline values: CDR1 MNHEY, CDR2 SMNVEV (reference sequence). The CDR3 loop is CASSFSRASSYEQYF. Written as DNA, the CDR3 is TGTGCCAGCAGTTTTTCCCGGGCGAGCTCCTACGAGCAGTACTTC.

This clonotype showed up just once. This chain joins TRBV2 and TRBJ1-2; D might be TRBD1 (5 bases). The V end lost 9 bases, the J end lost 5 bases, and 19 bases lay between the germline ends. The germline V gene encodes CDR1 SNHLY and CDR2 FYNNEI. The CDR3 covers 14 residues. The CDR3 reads CASLVDQGLYGYTF. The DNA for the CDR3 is TGTGCCAGTTTAGTAGATCAGGGATTATATGGCTACACCTTC.

CDR3 bases: TGTGCCAGCAGTTTATCCCCTGTATTGAGACAGATGAACACTGAAGCTTTCTTT. Its protein product is CASSLSPVLRQMNTEAFF. The V call is TRBV28, the J call TRBJ1-1; D is perhaps TRBD1 (5 bases). CDR1 and CDR2 from the germline V gene are MDHEN and SYDVKM. Trimming took 1 base from V and 0 from J, leaving 18 bases between them. The CDR3 is 18 residues long. The full variable domain, its missing parts supplied by reference TRBV28 and TRBJ1-1, is DVKVTQSSRYLVKRTGEKVFLECVQDMDHENMFWYRQDPGLGLRLIYFSYDVKMKEKGDIPEGYSVSREKKERFSLILESASTNQTSMYLCASSLSPVLRQMNTEAFFGQGTRLTVV.

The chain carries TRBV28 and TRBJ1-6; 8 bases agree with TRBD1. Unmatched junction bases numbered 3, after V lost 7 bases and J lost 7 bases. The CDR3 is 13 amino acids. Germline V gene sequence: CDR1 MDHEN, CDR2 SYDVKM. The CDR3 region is CASIGQGNSPLHF. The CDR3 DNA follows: TGTGCCAGCATCGGACAGGGAAATTCACCCCTCCACTTT.

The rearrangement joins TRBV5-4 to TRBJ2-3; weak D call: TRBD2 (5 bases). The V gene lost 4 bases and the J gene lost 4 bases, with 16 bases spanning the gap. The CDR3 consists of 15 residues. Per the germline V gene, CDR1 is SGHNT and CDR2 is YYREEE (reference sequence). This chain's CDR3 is CASSLSGGSADTQYF. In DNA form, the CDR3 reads TGTGCCAGCAGCCTCAGTGGTGGGAGCGCAGATACGCAGTATTTT.

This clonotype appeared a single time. The CDR3 nucleotides are TGCAGTGCTAGAGTACCCCCGGGGCAAAACATTCAGTACTTC. Protein: CSARVPPGQNIQYF. The chain combines TRBV20-1 with TRBJ2-4; D assignment may be TRBD1 or TRBD2 (5 bases each). The CDR3 is made up of 14 amino acids. Between the trimmed V and J ends, which lost 1 base and 5 bases, there was a span of 12 bases. Germline V lookup: CDR1 DFQATT, CDR2 SNEGSKA (reference sequence).

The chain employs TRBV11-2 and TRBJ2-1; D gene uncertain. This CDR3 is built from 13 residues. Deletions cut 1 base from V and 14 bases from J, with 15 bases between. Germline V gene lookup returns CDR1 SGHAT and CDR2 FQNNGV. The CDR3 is CASSLAGPREKFF. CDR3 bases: TGTGCCAGCAGCTTAGCCGGGCCAAGGGAAAAGTTCTTC.

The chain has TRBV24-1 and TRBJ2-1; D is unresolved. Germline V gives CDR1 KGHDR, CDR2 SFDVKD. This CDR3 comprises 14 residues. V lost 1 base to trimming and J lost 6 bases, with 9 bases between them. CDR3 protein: CATSDFSNRNEQFF. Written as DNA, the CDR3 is TGTGCCACCAGTGATTTTTCTAACCGCAATGAGCAGTTCTTC.

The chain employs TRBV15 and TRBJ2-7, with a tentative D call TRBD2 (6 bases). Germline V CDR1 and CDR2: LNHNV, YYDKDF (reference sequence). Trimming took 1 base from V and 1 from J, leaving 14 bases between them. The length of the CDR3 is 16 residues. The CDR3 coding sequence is TGTGCCACCAGCAGAGGTCCGGGACTCCAGTCCTACGAGCAGTACTTC. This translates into CATSRGPGLQSYEQYF.

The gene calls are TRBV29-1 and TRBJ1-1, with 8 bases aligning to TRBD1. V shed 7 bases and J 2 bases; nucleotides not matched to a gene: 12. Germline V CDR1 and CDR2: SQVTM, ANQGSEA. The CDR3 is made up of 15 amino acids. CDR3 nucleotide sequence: TGCAGCGCACAGGGGGGACAAGGGGAAAACACTGAAGCTTTCTTT. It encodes CSAQGGQGENTEAFF.

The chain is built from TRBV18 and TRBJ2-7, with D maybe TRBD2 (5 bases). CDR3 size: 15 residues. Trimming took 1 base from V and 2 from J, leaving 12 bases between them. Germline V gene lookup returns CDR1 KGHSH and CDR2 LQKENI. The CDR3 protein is CASSPLSGNTYEQYF. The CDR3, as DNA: TGTGCCAGCTCACCACTGTCGGGGAATACCTACGAGCAGTACTTC.

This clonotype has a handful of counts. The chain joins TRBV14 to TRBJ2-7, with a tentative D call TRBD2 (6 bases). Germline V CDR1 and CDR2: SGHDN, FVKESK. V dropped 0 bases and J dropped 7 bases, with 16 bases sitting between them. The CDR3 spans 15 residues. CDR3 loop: CASSQDHGGLREQYF. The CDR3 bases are TGTGCCAGCAGCCAAGATCACGGGGGTTTGAGGGAGCAGTACTTC.